This T cell receptor (beta chain) was retrieved from a study of blood T cells in healthy people across ages. Study as a whole: About one barcoded beta molecule per two T cells was the capture yield of template switching. Study-wide findings and caveats: In the absence of known donor CMV status, changes in expanded clonotypes were possibly confounded.

Germline V lookup: CDR1 DFQATT, CDR2 SNEGSKA (reference sequence). The CDR3 is 15 amino acids. V was cut by 6 bases and J by 3 bases, with 18 bases left in between. The second PCR ran about 6 to 12 cycles with a sample-barcoded 5' primer and J-beta primers. One entry per CDR3 protein results from TCRdb running MiXCR on the 5' RACE reads. The sample includes some 860,000 distinct CDR3 sequences, about 61% of them seen just once. There are a few counts of this clonotype. Its antigen remains unknown. V is TRBV20-1 and J is TRBJ1-5, with D maybe TRBD1 (5 bases). The TCR was taken from a man in his forties in good health. Material for sequencing was blood. The CDR3 DNA follows: TGCAGTGCGTCCCGCGTAGCAGGGTACAATCAGCCCCAGCATTTT. This gives the protein CSASRVAGYNQPQHF.